This section outlines one TCR beta chain sequence together with its context. Germline V lookup: CDR1 MGHDK, CDR2 SYGVNS. Trimming took 2 bases from V and 7 from J, leaving 17 bases between them. The CDR3 consists of 15 residues. In the authors' workflow: Researchers report that nucleated cell counts were estimated from reference gene primer amplification. The table came from immunoSEQ multiplex PCR; TCRdb's copy has only in-frame clones and leaves some out. The DNA was the basis for D and trimming; V, J and clone size are from that table. This table has 210,000 or so clones, about nine tenths appearing once. The data were obtained in a study of blood T cell repertoires in COVID-19. Looking at the study overall: The samples span acute and convalescent COVID-19 from the United States, Italy and Spain. Nucleic acid was either cDNA or gDNA, and it came from T cells, B-cell-depleted T cells, or PBMCs.

This clonotype originated in a woman aged 40 to 55 with acute or convalescent COVID-19. This chain joins TRBV25-1 and TRBJ1-2; D gene unclear. The sequenced material came from peripheral blood. The CDR3 DNA reads TGTGCCAGCAGTGAAACTCTGCTGGATGGAGGTGGCTACACCTTC. Protein product: CASSETLLDGGGYTF.